This TCR beta chain derives from a study of chemoradiotherapy in HPV16-positive cancers. At the level of the study: Two HPV16-positive patients' cells yielded candidate HPV-specific clones and common motifs.

Repertoires were sampled repeatedly during chemoradiotherapy. This CDR3 is built from 16 residues. V gave up 2 bases and J gave up 4 bases; unmatched junction bases: 8. In germline, CDR1 is SGHVS, CDR2 FQNEAQ. On this clone: Antigen unknown.

Study-wide results and limits: Non-HPV-specific T cells did not expand in tumors during treatment, whereas candidate HPV-specific clones and E7-related motifs did.

The assay was immunoSEQ multiplex PCR, and TCRdb's table has in-frame clones only and misses some. The table has approximately 50,000 clones, about nine tenths seen once. The source of this sequence is a human donor with HPV-associated anogenital cancer. Here the sequenced sample was blood, taken from a patient who underwent chemoradiotherapy. V gene TRBV7-8 combines with J gene TRBJ2-1; 7 nucleotides align to TRBD2. CDR3 in DNA: TGTGCCAGCAGCTTATCCCAGACTAGCAGATACAATGAGCAGTTCTTC. It codes for CASSLSQTSRYNEQFF. The whole variable domain, filled in from reference TRBV7-8 and TRBJ2-1, reads GAGVSQSPRYKVAKRGQDVALRCDPISGHVSLFWYQQALGQGPEFLTYFQNEAQLDKSGLPSDRFFAERPEGSVSTLKIQRTQQEDSAVYLCASSLSQTSRYNEQFFGPGTRLTVL.